This paragraph covers one T cell receptor beta chain sequence. Antigen: not known. The CDR3 totals 15 residues. The V and J ends lost 6 bases and 1 base respectively, with 13 bases between them. Building the TCR beta libraries relied on iRepertoire HTBI primers, and CDR3 regions underwent Arm-PCR. TCRdb processed the multiplex PCR reads anew with MiXCR; each CDR3 protein has one entry. The sample includes approximately 690,000 distinct CDR3 sequences, around 32% of them seen just once. The data originate from a study of regulatory T cells in long-lasting Graves disease. Overall study results and limits: Thyroid tissue was not studied; only peripheral blood was. More public clonotypes were shared by persistent patients (around 2,600) than by new patients (about 1,000).

Stated time point: persistent/refractory GD, antithyroid drugs over 5 years with positive TRAb. TCR sequences were obtained from RNA taken from PBMCs. This sequence was found in a female donor with Graves disease. The material sequenced was peripheral blood mononuclear cells (PBMCs), taken when the disease was refractory, from a patient treated with antithyroid drugs. The rearrangement joins TRBV12-3 or TRBV12-4 to TRBJ1-3; D remains ambiguous. The CDR3 protein is CASSPRLISGNTIYF. The CDR3 DNA sequence: TGTGCCAGCAGCCCTCGACTGATTTCTGGAAACACCATATATTTT.